The clone carrying this T cell receptor beta chain was seen a few times. The antigen remains unidentified. These data originate in a study of T cell responses to AZD1222 COVID-19 vaccine. Deletions cut 8 bases from V and 1 base from J, with 18 bases between. CDR1 is MGHRA and CDR2 is YSYEKL in the germline V gene. This CDR3 has 15 amino acids. Whole-study results and caveats: With two AZD1222 doses given, Spike-specific TCR breadth and depth both rose. Donors were chiefly white British, with a greater number of females, and clonal diversity was perhaps underestimated.

The data were produced by immunoSEQ multiplex PCR, yet TCRdb's version contains in-frame clones alone and is incomplete. The sample shows about 120,000 clones, 88% of them seen only once. The rearrangement uses TRBV4-1 and TRBJ2-7; perhaps TRBD2 as D (6 bases). Material: peripheral blood, obtained on day 0 of AZD1222 vaccination. This clonotype was obtained from an adult in good health. The CDR3 loop is CASSSAGRTSYEQYF. DNA for the CDR3: TGCGCCAGCTCGTCGGCGGGACGGACTTCCTACGAGCAGTACTTC.